This TCR beta chain was identified in a study of cytomegalovirus exposure and HLA in healthy donors. PCR used 60 Vbeta primers and 13 Jbeta primers. The data were produced by immunoSEQ multiplex PCR, yet TCRdb's version contains in-frame clones alone and is incomplete. Found here are some 190,000 clones, about 82% of them singletons; the top ten hold roughly 1.6%. Germline V gene lookup returns CDR1 SGHRS and CDR2 YFSETQ. The ends lost 2 bases at V and 0 bases at J; junction bases unmatched: 4. The CDR3 has 15 residues. Study-wide findings and caveats: Association of a missense DCLRE1C variant with TCR beta V- and J-gene trimming was reported in a later analysis.

This clone showed up just a few times. The antigen is not known. The chain is built from TRBV5-1 and TRBJ1-2; 7 positions agree with TRBD1. Sequencing was carried out using PBMCs. The TCR originated in a man aged 18 to 30 in good health and CMV-seronegative. The CDR3 here is CASSLEGASNYGYTF. CDR3 sequence (DNA): TGCGCCAGCAGCTTAGAGGGGGCGTCTAACTATGGCTACACCTTC.